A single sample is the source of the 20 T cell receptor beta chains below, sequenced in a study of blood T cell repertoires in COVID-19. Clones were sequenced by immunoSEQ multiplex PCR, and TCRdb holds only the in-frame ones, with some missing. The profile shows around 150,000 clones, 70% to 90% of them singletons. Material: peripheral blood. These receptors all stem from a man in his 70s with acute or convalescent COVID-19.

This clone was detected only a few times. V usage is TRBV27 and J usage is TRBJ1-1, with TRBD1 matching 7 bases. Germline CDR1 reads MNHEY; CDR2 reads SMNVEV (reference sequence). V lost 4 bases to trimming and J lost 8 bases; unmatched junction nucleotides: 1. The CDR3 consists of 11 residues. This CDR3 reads CASSSTGEAFF. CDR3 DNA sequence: TGTGCCAGCAGTTCGACAGGGGAAGCTTTCTTT.

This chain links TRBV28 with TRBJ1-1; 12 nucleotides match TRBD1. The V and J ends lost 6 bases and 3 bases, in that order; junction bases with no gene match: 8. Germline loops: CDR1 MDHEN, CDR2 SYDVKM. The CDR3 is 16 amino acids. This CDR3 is CASRRGTGGADTEAFF. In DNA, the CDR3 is TGTGCCAGCAGAAGGGGGACAGGGGGCGCGGACACTGAAGCTTTCTTT.

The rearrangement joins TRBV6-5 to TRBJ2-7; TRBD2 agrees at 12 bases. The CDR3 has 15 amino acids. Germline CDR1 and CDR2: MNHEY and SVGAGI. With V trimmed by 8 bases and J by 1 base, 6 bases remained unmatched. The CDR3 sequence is CASASGRAWSYEQYF. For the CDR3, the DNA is TGTGCCAGCGCTAGCGGGAGGGCCTGGTCCTACGAGCAGTACTTC.

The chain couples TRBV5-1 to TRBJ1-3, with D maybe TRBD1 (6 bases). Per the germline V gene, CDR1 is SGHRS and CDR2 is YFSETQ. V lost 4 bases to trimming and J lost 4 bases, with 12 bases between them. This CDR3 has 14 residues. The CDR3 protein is CASSLTGRGNTIYF. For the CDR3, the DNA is TGCGCCAGCAGCCTTACAGGGCGCGGAAACACCATATATTTT.

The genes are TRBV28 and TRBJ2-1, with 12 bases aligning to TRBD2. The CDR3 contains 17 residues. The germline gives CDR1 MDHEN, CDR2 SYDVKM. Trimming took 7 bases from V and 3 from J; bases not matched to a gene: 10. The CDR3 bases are TGTGCCAGCATGAGTCCTAGCGGGAGGGATTTCTACAATGAGCAGTTCTTC. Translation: CASMSPSGRDFYNEQFF. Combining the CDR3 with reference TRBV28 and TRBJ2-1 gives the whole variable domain DVKVTQSSRYLVKRTGEKVFLECVQDMDHENMFWYRQDPGLGLRLIYFSYDVKMKEKGDIPEGYSVSREKKERFSLILESASTNQTSMYLCASMSPSGRDFYNEQFFGPGTRLTVL.

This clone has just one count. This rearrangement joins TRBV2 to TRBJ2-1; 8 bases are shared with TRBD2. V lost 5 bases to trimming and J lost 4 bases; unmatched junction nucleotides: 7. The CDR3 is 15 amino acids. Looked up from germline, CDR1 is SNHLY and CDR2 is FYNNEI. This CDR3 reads CASSQTSGDYNEQFF. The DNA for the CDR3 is TGTGCCAGCAGTCAAACTAGCGGAGATTACAATGAGCAGTTCTTC.

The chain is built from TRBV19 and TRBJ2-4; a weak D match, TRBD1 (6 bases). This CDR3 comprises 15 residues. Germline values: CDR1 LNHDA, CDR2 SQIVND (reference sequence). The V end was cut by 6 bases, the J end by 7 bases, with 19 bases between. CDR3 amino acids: CASSPPWAGENIQYF. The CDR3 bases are TGTGCCAGTAGCCCACCCTGGGCAGGGGAGAACATTCAGTACTTC.

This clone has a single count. This CDR3 reads CASSYSRVRQYF. CDR3 sequence (DNA): TGTGCCAGCAGTTACTCCAGGGTCAGGCAGTACTTC. J is TRBJ2-7 and V is TRBV6-6, with D perhaps TRBD1 (5 bases). The CDR3 is 12 residues long. Germline lookup yields CDR1 MNHNY and CDR2 SVGAGI (reference sequence). V was cut by 0 bases and J by 9 bases, with 9 bases left in between.

In DNA, the CDR3 is TGTGCCAGCAGTAACCCGGGACAGGGTGGGCAGCCCCAGCATTTT. This codes for CASSNPGQGGQPQHF. This sequence joins TRBV2 and TRBJ1-5; 9 bases fit TRBD1. Looked up from germline, CDR1 is SNHLY and CDR2 is FYNNEI. V was clipped by 5 bases and J by 7 bases; unmatched bases: 9. The CDR3 consists of 15 residues.

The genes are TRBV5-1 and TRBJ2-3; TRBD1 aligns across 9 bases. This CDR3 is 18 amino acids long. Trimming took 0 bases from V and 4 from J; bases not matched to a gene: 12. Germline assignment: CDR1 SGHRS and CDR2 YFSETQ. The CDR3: CASSLVLGQGMGSDTQYF. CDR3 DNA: TGCGCCAGCAGCTTGGTACTGGGACAGGGTATGGGTTCAGATACGCAGTATTTT.

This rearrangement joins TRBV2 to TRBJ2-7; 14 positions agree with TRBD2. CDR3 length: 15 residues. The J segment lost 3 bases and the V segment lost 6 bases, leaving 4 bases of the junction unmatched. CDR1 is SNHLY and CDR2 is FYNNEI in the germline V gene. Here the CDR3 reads CASSAGTSGSYEQYF. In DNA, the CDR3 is TGTGCCAGCAGCGCCGGGACTAGCGGGAGCTACGAGCAGTACTTC.

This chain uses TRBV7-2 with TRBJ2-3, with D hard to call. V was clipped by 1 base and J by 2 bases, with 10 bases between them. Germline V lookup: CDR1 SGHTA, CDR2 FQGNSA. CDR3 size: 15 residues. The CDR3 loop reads CASSLVVRATDTQYF. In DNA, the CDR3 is TGTGCCAGCAGCTTAGTCGTGAGAGCCACAGATACGCAGTATTTT.

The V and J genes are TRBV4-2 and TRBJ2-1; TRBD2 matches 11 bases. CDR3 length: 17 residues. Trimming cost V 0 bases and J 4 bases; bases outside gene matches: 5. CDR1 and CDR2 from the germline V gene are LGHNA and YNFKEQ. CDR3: CASSQEGLAGGYNEQFF. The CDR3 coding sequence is TGTGCCAGCAGCCAAGAGGGTCTAGCGGGAGGTTACAATGAGCAGTTCTTC.

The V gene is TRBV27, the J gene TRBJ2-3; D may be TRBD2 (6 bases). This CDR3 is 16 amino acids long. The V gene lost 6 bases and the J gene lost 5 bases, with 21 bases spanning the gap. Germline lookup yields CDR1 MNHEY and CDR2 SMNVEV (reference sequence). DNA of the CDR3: TGTGCCAGCAGCCTGATCGGGAGCCCCCACATAGATACGCAGTATTTT. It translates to CASSLIGSPHIDTQYF.

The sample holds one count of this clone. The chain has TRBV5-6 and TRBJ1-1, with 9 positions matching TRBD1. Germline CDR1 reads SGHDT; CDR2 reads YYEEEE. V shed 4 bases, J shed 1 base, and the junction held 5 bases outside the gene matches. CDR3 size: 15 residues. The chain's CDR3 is CASSEWGQGNTEAFF. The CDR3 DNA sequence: TGTGCCAGCAGCGAGTGGGGACAGGGGAACACTGAAGCTTTCTTT. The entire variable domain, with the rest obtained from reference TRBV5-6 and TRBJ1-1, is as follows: DAGVTQSPTHLIKTRGQQVTLRCSPKSGHDTVSWYQQALGQGPQFIFQYYEEEERQRGNFPDRFSGHQFPNYSSELNVNALLLGDSALYLCASSEWGQGNTEAFFGQGTRLTVV.

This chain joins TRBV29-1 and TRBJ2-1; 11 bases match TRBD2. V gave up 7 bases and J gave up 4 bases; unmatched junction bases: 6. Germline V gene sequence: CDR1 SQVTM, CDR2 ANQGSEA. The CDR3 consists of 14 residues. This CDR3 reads CSDGLAGPYNEQFF. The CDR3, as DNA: TGCAGCGACGGACTAGCGGGTCCTTACAATGAGCAGTTCTTC.

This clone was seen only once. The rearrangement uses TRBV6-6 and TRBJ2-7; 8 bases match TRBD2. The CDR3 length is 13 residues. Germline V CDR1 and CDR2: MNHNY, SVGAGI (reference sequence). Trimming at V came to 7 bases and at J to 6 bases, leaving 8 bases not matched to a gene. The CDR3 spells CASTTSETGEQYF. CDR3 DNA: TGTGCCAGCACGACTAGCGAGACAGGCGAGCAGTACTTC.

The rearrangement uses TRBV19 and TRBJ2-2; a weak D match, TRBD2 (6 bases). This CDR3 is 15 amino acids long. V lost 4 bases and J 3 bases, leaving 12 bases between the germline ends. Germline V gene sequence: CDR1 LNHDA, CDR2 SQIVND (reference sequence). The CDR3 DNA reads TGTGCCAGTAGTAGGGGGGACGGGTACACCGGGGAGCTGTTTTTT. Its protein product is CASSRGDGYTGELFF.

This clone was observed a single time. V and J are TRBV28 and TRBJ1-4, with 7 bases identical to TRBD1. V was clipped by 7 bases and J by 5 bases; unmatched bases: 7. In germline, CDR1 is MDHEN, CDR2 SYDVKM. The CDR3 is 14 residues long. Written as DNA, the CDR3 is TGTGCCAGCACTCCTGAACAGGGGAATGAAAAACTGTTTTTT. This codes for CASTPEQGNEKLFF.

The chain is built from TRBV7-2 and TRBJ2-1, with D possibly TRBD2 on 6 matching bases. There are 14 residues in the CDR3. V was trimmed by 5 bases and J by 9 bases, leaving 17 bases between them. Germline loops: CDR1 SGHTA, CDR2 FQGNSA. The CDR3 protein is CASSLGLPGGEQFF. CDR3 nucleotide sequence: TGTGCCAGCAGCCTGGGACTCCCCGGCGGTGAGCAGTTCTTC.